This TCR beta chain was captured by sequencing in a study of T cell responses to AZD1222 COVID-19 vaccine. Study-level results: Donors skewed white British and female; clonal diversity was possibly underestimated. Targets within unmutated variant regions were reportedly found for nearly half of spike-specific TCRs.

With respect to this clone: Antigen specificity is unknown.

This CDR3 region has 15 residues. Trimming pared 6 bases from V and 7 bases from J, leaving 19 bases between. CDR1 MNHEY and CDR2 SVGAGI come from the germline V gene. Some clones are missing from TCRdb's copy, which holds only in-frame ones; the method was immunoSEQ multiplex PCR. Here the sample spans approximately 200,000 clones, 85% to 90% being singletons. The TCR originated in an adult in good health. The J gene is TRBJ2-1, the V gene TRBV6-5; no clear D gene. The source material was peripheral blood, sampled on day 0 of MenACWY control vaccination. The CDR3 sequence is CASRKLLVGLNEQFF. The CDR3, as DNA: TGTGCCAGCAGAAAACTCCTGGTTGGTCTGAATGAGCAGTTCTTC.